The text below deals with one T cell receptor (delta chain). The antigen remains unidentified. The TCRdb protein, from a much larger clone, departs from this DNA's translation at residue 4, likely by read error; the protein shown derives from the DNA. This sample is part of a study of γδ T cells in repeated Plasmodium falciparum infection. Across the study: Each infection was followed by sampling at 21 days, plus baseline and some pre-infection draws. Study observations and caveats: Vdelta2-negative gammadelta repertoires, largely Vdelta1+, seemingly showed infection-driven waves of new clonal selection.

CDR3 length equals 14 residues. The V gene's germline CDR1 is GEAIGNYY and CDR2 EKD. Vgamma9/Vdelta2+ and Vdelta2-negative gammadelta T cells were flow-sorted from PBMC for bulk sequencing. TCRdb made new clone calls on the multiplex PCR reads using CATT. The data contain 53,000 or so delta-chain clones, approximately 1.8% of them singletons. This clonotype was obtained from a pool of human donors (malaria-infected and uninfected, not separated). Sequenced input: gamma-delta T cells from blood. The gene calls are TRDV2 and TRDJ1, with a tentative D call TRDD3 (6 bases). TCRdb is silent on the J gene; assignment here came from matching the DNA to germline. The CDR3, as DNA: TGTGCCTGTGTCACCATAGGGGATGCCGATAAACTCATCTTT. Its protein product is CACVTIGDADKLIF.